The 20 T cell receptor beta chains reported below all come from one sample, sequenced in a study of graft-versus-host responses after intestinal transplantation. The repertoire was sequenced with immunoSEQ multiplex PCR; TCRdb's copy has only in-frame clones and lacks some. The sample shows 33,000 or so clones, about 95% of them seen only once. Specimen: PBMCs, collected 16 days after intestinal transplant. Receptors originate from a human patient who received an intestinal transplant, so some T cells may come from the graft donor.

The chain links TRBV5-6 to TRBJ2-1, with D possibly being TRBD1 or TRBD2 (5 bases each). This CDR3 is built from 12 residues. Trimming stripped 0 bases from V and 8 bases from J, with 6 bases between. The germline CDR1 and CDR2 sequences are SGHDT and YYEEEE. The CDR3 is CASSLVGDEQFF. In DNA form, the CDR3 reads TGTGCCAGCAGCTTGGTGGGGGATGAGCAGTTCTTC.

The rearrangement uses TRBV1 and TRBJ2-7; TRBD2, the table's D call, lacks a check against the DNA. TRBV1 is designated a pseudogene. This CDR3 region has 15 residues. The CDR3 DNA sequence: TGCACCAGCAGCCAATGTAGGGCTAGCGGTTACGAGCAGTACTTC. It specifies CTSSQCRASGYEQYF.

The J gene is TRBJ2-1, the V gene TRBV28; 7 bases align to TRBD2. Germline CDR1 reads MDHEN; CDR2 reads SYDVKM. This CDR3 comprises 12 residues. V lost 5 bases to trimming and J lost 10 bases; unmatched junction nucleotides: 5. In DNA, the CDR3 is TGTGCCAGCAGTGTGGGGGGGACGGAGCAGTTCTTC. It specifies CASSVGGTEQFF.

A few counts support this clone. V is TRBV9 and J is TRBJ1-6, with TRBD1 matching over 9 bases. In germline, CDR1 is SGDLS, CDR2 YYNGEE. The CDR3 consists of 15 residues. J lost 7 bases, V lost 3 bases, and 5 bases had no gene match. The CDR3 loop is CASSEQGAYNSPLHF. The CDR3 nucleotides are TGTGCCAGCAGCGAACAGGGGGCTTACAATTCACCCCTCCACTTT.

This clone was detected once. The chain couples TRBV9 to TRBJ1-1; D is perhaps TRBD1 (5 bases). Germline CDR1 reads SGDLS; CDR2 reads YYNGEE. Trimming cost V 0 bases and J 5 bases, with 17 bases left between them. The length of the CDR3 is 16 residues. CDR3 region: CASSVGWGDGLTEAFF. The DNA of the CDR3 is TGTGCCAGCAGCGTAGGATGGGGGGACGGGTTAACTGAAGCTTTCTTT.

The chain combines TRBV7-2 with TRBJ1-3; D is unresolved. Germline CDR1 is SGHTA and CDR2 is FQGNSA. The CDR3 spans 18 residues. With 2 bases removed from V and 0 bases from J, the gap between germline ends came to 17 bases. This CDR3 is CASSLSPGAKSSGNTIYF. The CDR3 coding sequence is TGTGCCAGCAGCTTAAGTCCAGGTGCTAAAAGCTCTGGAAACACCATATATTTT.

The count of this clone is one. V is TRBV19 and J is TRBJ1-1, with 8 bases that match TRBD1. Germline values: CDR1 LNHDA, CDR2 SQIVND (reference sequence). The CDR3 covers 15 residues. Losses at the gene ends were 2 bases for V and 4 bases for J; bases not matched to a gene: 6. The CDR3 reads CASSISRTGSTEAFF. The CDR3 region has the DNA TGTGCCAGTAGTATATCCCGGACAGGGAGCACTGAAGCTTTCTTT.

The J gene is TRBJ2-5, the V gene TRBV7-3, with D hard to call. This CDR3 has 15 amino acids. Germline CDR1 reads SGHTA; CDR2 reads FQGTGA. V shed 2 bases and J shed 1 base, with 11 bases lying between them. CDR3: CASSLFKGPQETQYF. CDR3 sequence (DNA): TGTGCCAGCAGCTTATTTAAGGGCCCCCAAGAGACCCAGTACTTC.

The chain is built from TRBV27 and TRBJ2-1, with D hard to call. Trimming removed 3 bases from V and 0 bases from J, with 9 bases in between. CDR1 and CDR2 (germline): MNHEY, SMNVEV (reference sequence). CDR3 size: 15 residues. CDR3 DNA sequence: TGTGCCAGCAGTTTTGGGTTAAGCTCCTACAATGAGCAGTTCTTC. Its protein is CASSFGLSSYNEQFF.

This chain uses TRBV10-2 with TRBJ2-1; TRBD1 matches at 8 bases. CDR3 length: 16 residues. Unmatched junction bases numbered 8, after V lost 3 bases and J lost 4 bases. CDR1 is WSHSY and CDR2 is SAAADI in the germline V gene. CDR3 in DNA: TGCGCCAGCAGTGACCCCGGGACAGGAAAATACAATGAGCAGTTCTTC. Protein product: CASSDPGTGKYNEQFF.

The chain carries TRBV30 and TRBJ2-4; weak D call: TRBD2 (6 bases). This CDR3 has 15 residues. In germline, CDR1 is GTSNPN, CDR2 SVGIG (reference sequence). Trimming took off 0 bases at V and 11 bases at J, with 20 bases between the two ends. CDR3 protein: CAWSVRGKRSFLQYF. The CDR3 nucleotides read TGTGCCTGGAGTGTACGCGGGAAACGTTCCTTTCTTCAGTACTTC.

The rearrangement uses TRBV27 and TRBJ2-5; D gene ambiguous. The end of the DNA fits TRBJ2-7 better, so the J call may be wrong. Per germline, CDR1 MNHEY and CDR2 SMNVEV (reference sequence). CDR3 length: 17 residues. The chain's CDR3 is CASSSPFDPSRSYEQYF. In DNA form, the CDR3 reads TGTGCCAGCAGTTCCCCCTTCGACCCGTCCCGGTCCTACGAGCAGTACTTC.

The V call is TRBV21-1, the J call TRBJ2-6; the table's D call of TRBD2 was not tested on the DNA. TRBV21-1 is given as a pseudogene. The CDR3 is made up of 18 amino acids. CDR3 protein: CASRIWIATQSRANVLTF. The CDR3 DNA reads TGTGCCAGCAGGATTTGGATAGCTACACAAAGTCGGGCCAACGTCCTGACTTTC.

This chain links TRBV7-2 with TRBJ2-2; 9 bases fit TRBD2. Germline CDR1 is SGHTA and CDR2 is FQGNSA. CDR3 length: 15 residues. V was clipped by 5 bases and J by 8 bases; unmatched bases: 9. CDR3 residues: CASSLLAGRWGELFF. CDR3 in DNA: TGTGCCAGCAGCCTTCTAGCGGGGAGGTGGGGGGAGCTGTTTTTT. The variable domain in full, with the rest retrieved from reference TRBV7-2 and TRBJ2-2, is GAGVSQSPSNKVTEKGKDVELRCDPISGHTALYWYRQSLGQGLEFLIYFQGNSAPDKSGLPSDRFSAERTGGSVSTLTIQRTQQEDSAVYLCASSLLAGRWGELFFGEGSRLTVL.

V is TRBV28 and J is TRBJ2-7, with D possibly called TRBD1 or TRBD2 (5 bases each). With 7 bases removed from V and 6 bases from J, the gap between germline ends came to 19 bases. Germline CDR1 MDHEN, CDR2 SYDVKM. The CDR3 is 14 amino acids. The CDR3 region has the DNA TGTGCCAGCACTCTCTCGGGACCCCTGGGCGAGCAGTACTTC. Amino acid sequence: CASTLSGPLGEQYF.

This chain joins TRBV7-2 and TRBJ1-4; tentative D call: TRBD1 (5 bases). Germline CDR1 reads SGHTA; CDR2 reads FQGNSA. The CDR3 runs 17 residues. Deletions cut 4 bases from V and 6 bases from J, with 21 bases between. DNA of the CDR3: TGTGCCAGCAGCTGGGGGAGGGTAGGGCGGTGGGATGAAAAACTGTTTTTT. Protein product: CASSWGRVGRWDEKLFF.

V usage is TRBV5-6 and J usage is TRBJ1-3; possibly TRBD1 for D (5 bases). This CDR3 is built from 17 residues. Germline V gene sequence: CDR1 SGHDT, CDR2 YYEEEE. The V and J ends lost 0 bases and 2 bases respectively, with 15 bases between them. The CDR3 region has the DNA TGTGCCAGCAGCTTGGCCCGACGTGGACACGCTGGAAACACCATATATTTT. This translates into CASSLARRGHAGNTIYF.

The chain is built from TRBV6-5 and TRBJ1-2, with 11 bases lining up with TRBD1. The V and J ends lost 4 bases and 7 bases, in that order; junction bases with no gene match: 5. This CDR3 contains 14 residues. Germline assignment: CDR1 MNHEY and CDR2 SVGAGI. CDR3 region: CASSFGQGALGYTF. CDR3 nucleotide sequence: TGTGCCAGCAGTTTCGGACAGGGGGCGCTTGGCTACACCTTC.

This chain links TRBV9 with TRBJ2-7; TRBD2 matches at 7 bases. This CDR3 spans 14 amino acids. Per germline, CDR1 SGDLS and CDR2 YYNGEE. Trimming cost V 3 bases and J 4 bases; bases outside gene matches: 7. The DNA of the CDR3 is TGTGCCAGCAGCGGACGCGGGAGTGGGTACGAGCAGTACTTC. Translating gives CASSGRGSGYEQYF.

V usage is TRBV7-9 and J usage is TRBJ2-7, with TRBD1 as a possible D gene (6 bases). CDR3 size: 13 residues. Trimming pared 5 bases from V and 2 bases from J, leaving 10 bases between. CDR1 and CDR2 (germline): SEHNR, FQNEAQ (reference sequence). The CDR3 reads CASSMAGAYEQYF. The CDR3 DNA sequence: TGTGCCAGCAGCATGGCAGGGGCCTACGAGCAGTACTTC.